This TCR beta chain was sequenced in a study of blood T cell repertoires in COVID-19. Study summary: COVID-19 samples from acute and convalescent phases originated in the United States, Italy and Spain.

The CDR3 covers 14 residues. Germline V lookup: CDR1 ENHRY, CDR2 SYGVKD. V dropped 5 bases and J dropped 8 bases, with 15 bases sitting between them. Authors' data handling: Estimates of nucleated cell counts were drawn from the amplification of reference gene primers. This table comes from immunoSEQ multiplex PCR, and its TCRdb copy is limited to in-frame clones, with some not included. The V and J calls and clone size were taken over from that table, and D and trimming were inferred from the DNA. The data show approximately 80,000 clones, 80% to 85% seen once. Sequencing was carried out using peripheral blood. The sequence was obtained from a man older than 75 with acute or convalescent COVID-19. This chain links TRBV10-3 with TRBJ1-4, with D possibly being TRBD1 (6 bases). CDR3 DNA: TGTGCCATCAGTAGGGACAAGGGGTGGGAAAAACTGTTTTTT. This sequence encodes CAISRDKGWEKLFF.